This TCR beta chain was recorded in a study of blood T cell repertoires in COVID-19. Across the study: Specimens from acute and convalescent COVID-19 originated in the United States, Italy and Spain.

This clone showed up just a few times. Patients at the Seattle site were enrolled during active infection and followed longitudinally. Authors' processing steps: Nucleated cell counts were estimated from reference gene primer amplification. Sequenced by immunoSEQ multiplex PCR; TCRdb stores in-frame clones only, minus some. The V and J calls and clone size come from that table; D and trimming were worked out from the DNA. The sample has over 250,000 clones, 88% seen once. V was pared by 11 bases and J by 6 bases, with 8 bases of the junction left unmatched. Germline V gene sequence: CDR1 MDHEN, CDR2 SYDVKM. CDR3 length: 13 residues.

This TCR was sampled from a woman in her 70s with COVID-19, enrolled during active disease. The sample consisted of peripheral blood. The chain combines TRBV28 with TRBJ2-3, with 10 bases that match TRBD2. CDR3 in amino acids: CASLAGGSDTQYF. CDR3 DNA sequence: TGTGCCTCATTAGCGGGAGGTAGCGATACGCAGTATTTT.